This T cell receptor (beta chain) is drawn from a study of STAT5B mutations in CD4+ large granular lymphocyte leukemia (dated by TCRdb to between 2021 and 2024). Regarding the study in general: Among the healthy controls, the CDR3 'QG' motif was associated with a particular HLA allele. The study compared the TCRbeta repertoires of patients with CD4+ T-cell large granular lymphocyte leukemia against those of healthy blood donors. Flow cytometry on FACSCanto II or FACSVerse confirmed that purified fractions exceeded 95% purity among lymphocytes. Broad study findings and their caveats: The data were not HLA-matched, and the higher clonality in CD4+ T-LGLL than in CD8+ T-LGLL could be due to the relatively small sample size. Each patient's main leukemic clonotypes were private, but around 25% of these clonotypes showed up at low frequency in the non-leukemic repertoires of other patients. Enrichment of TRBV06-family usage was observed among the top patient clones (8/27) relative to healthy controls (2/35). Compared with healthy CD4+ repertoires, CD4-sorted patient repertoires appeared more clonal, and this difference remained even after the putative leukemic clones were removed.

The healthy controls were 37 blood donors, and the buffy coats of these donors were supplied by the Finnish Red Cross blood service. All TCR-sequenced material derived from peripheral blood: patient blood samples and healthy donor buffy coats. Peripheral blood mononuclear cells were isolated by Ficoll-Hypaque gradient centrifugation. CD4+ cells were magnetically purified from the buffy coats of healthy controls. The Gentra Puregene Cell and Tissue kit was used for genomic DNA extraction, and quantification was performed on a Qubit 2.0 fluorometer. The immunoSEQ assay at survey resolution was used to sequence TCRbeta rearrangements from genomic DNA. Turning to the authors' computational methods: In the TCR sequencing data, the lowest productive clonotype frequency that could be detected was 2.59 x 10-5. Only productive TCRbeta rearrangements, meaning sequences that were complete and in-frame, were kept for the analyses. Simpson clonality, calculated in the immunoSEQ Analyzer version 3.0, was used as the measure of sample clonality. Clones were binned by frequency as very rare, small, medium, large (1-20%) or hyperexpanded (>20%). OLGA 1.2.3 estimated generation probabilities, VDJtools produced V-gene circos plots, VDJdb was queried for specificities, and GLIPH identified CDR3 motifs. As stored in TCRdb, this immuneACCESS dataset retains in-frame rearrangements with V and J assigned. A fraction of the clones does not appear; measured against another copy, unresolved V genes explain less than half of the discrepancy, and the remainder lacks a known reason. V and J calls and clone size are those listed in that table; D and trimming were worked out from the DNA. Recorded for this sample are 20,000 to 25,000 clones; about 80% of them occurred a single time. 0.4% to 0.45% of the sample is in the top ten clones.

Points on this clone: Its antigen specificity is not known. No per-base quality is available; no much larger clone lies one base away.

CDR1 and CDR2, per the germline V gene, are ENHRY and SYGVKD. At the junction V is shortened by 7 bases and J by 0 bases, with 11 bases in between. Including cysteine and phenylalanine, the CDR3 has 14 amino acids. Of the read, only the CDR3 DNA is kept; its 42 bases are in frame from base 1. The receptor comes from a human donor in good health. Rearrangement joined TRBV10-3 to TRBJ2-3; a tentative D call is TRBD2 (7 bases match). The sample consisted of CD4+ T cells from blood buffy coats. The CDR3 reads CAINPGGSTDTQYF. The nucleotide sequence reads TGTGCCATCAATCCGGGGGGCAGCACAGATACGCAGTATTTT.